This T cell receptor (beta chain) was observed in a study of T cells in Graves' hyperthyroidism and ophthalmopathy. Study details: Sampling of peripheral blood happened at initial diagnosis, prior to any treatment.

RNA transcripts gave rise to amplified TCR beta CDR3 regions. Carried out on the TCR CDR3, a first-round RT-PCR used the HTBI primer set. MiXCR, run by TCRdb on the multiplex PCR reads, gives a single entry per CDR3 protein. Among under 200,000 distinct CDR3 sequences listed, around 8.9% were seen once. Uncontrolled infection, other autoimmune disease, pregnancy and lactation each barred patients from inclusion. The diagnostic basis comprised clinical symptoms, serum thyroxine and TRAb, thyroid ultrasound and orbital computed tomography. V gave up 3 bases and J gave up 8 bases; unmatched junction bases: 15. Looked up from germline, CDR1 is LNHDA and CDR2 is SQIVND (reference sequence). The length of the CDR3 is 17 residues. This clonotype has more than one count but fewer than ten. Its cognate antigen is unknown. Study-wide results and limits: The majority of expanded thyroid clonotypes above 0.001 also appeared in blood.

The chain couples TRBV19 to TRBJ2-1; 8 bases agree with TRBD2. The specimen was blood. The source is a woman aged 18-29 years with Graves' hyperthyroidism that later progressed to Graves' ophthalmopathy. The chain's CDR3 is CASSIRGLSGSIHEQFF. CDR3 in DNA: TGTGCCAGTAGTATTCGGGGATTGAGCGGGAGTATCCATGAGCAGTTCTTC.